This T cell receptor beta chain was recovered during a study of T cell changes during pregnancy in multiple sclerosis. The CDR3 runs to 16 residues. V lost 5 bases, J lost 2 bases, and 12 bases stayed unmatched. Germline CDR1 reads MGHRA; CDR2 reads YSYEKL. The table came from immunoSEQ multiplex PCR; TCRdb's copy has only in-frame clones and leaves some out. The sample holds about 55,000 clones, approximately 94% seen once. This chain links TRBV4-1 with TRBJ2-7; 7 nucleotides align to TRBD1. The sequence came from a female donor with multiple sclerosis, enrolled in a pregnancy study. This material consisted of CD8+ T cells from peripheral blood mononuclear cells, taken in the third trimester of pregnancy. CDR3 DNA: TGCGCCAGCAGCTCTCACATAACCGGGACAGCCTACGAGCAGTACTTC. Translating gives CASSSHITGTAYEQYF.